This T cell receptor (beta chain) originates from a study of breast tumors, draining lymph nodes, adjacent tissues. In TCRdb, the multiplex PCR reads were re-called with MiXCR into one record per CDR3 protein. The table lists 150,000 to 200,000 distinct CDR3 sequences, 33% of them singletons. Breast cancer patients provided tissue from their axillary draining lymph nodes. General study findings and limits: That most tumor T cells come from lymph nodes remained unproven.

Many counts were recorded for this clonotype. Its antigen is unknown. Germline lookup yields CDR1 WSHSY and CDR2 SAAADI. The CDR3 totals 16 residues. The J segment lost 1 base and the V segment lost 5 bases, leaving 9 bases of the junction unmatched. The clonotype was recovered from a female donor with breast cancer. Some clones in this sample may be carry-over from other donors' samples. J is TRBJ2-3 and V is TRBV10-2; 7 bases align to TRBD2. The sample was axillary lymph node tissue. This chain's CDR3 is CASSWGLSGGTDTQYF. CDR3 bases: TGCGCCAGCAGTTGGGGTCTGAGCGGGGGCACAGATACGCAGTATTTT.